The clone carrying this T cell receptor (beta chain) was seen a few times. Its antigen remains unknown. TCRdb re-called the 5' RACE reads with MiXCR, one entry per CDR3 protein. The sample has about 340,000 distinct CDR3 sequences; roughly 15% are singletons. The data were obtained in a study of CD8 T cells in ankylosing spondylitis. There are 15 residues in the CDR3. In germline, CDR1 is SNHLY, CDR2 FYNNEI. V was pared by 8 bases and J by 2 bases, with 7 bases of the junction left unmatched. Study-wide results and caveats: As for the disease-linked clones, they showed a CD8+ phenotype and occurred at relatively low frequencies in peripheral blood. What appeared characteristic of ankylosing spondylitis blood was a TCR beta motif of about eight highly homologous variants.

Sequencing was performed on blood, either unsorted or a sorted T cell fraction (not recorded which). The rearrangement links TRBV2 to TRBJ2-5; TRBD2 matches 11 bases. The clonotype comes from a male donor with ankylosing spondylitis or in good health (not recorded which). CDR3 amino acids: CASRMGLAVQETQYF. CDR3 in DNA: TGTGCCAGCCGAATGGGACTAGCGGTACAAGAGACCCAGTACTTC.